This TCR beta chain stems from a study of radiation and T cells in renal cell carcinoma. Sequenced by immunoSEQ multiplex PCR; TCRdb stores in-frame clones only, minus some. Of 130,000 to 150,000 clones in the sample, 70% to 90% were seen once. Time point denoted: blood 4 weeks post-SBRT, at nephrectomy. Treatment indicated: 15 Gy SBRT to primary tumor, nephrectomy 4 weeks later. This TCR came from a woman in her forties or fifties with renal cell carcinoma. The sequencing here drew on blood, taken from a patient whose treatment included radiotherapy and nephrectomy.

The CDR3 sequence is CASSLGTGGPYEQYF. The DNA for the CDR3 is TGTGCCAGCAGCTTGGGGACAGGGGGACCATACGAGCAGTACTTC. V gene TRBV5-6 combines with J gene TRBJ2-7, with TRBD1 matching over 10 bases. After removal of 0 bases from V and 4 bases from J, the junction contained 4 bases not matched to a gene. The germline V gene encodes CDR1 SGHDT and CDR2 YYEEEE. This CDR3 comprises 15 residues.